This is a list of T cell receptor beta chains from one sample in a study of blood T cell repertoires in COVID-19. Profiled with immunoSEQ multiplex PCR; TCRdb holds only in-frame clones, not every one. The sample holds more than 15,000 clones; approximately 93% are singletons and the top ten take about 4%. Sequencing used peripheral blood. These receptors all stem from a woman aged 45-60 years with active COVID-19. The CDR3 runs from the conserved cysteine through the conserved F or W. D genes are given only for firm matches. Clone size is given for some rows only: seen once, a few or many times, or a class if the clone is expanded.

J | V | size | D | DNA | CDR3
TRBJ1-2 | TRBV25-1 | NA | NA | TGTGCCAGCAGTGAAGAGGGTCCTACGGGAGGCTCTGGCTACACCTTC | CASSEEGPTGGSGYTF
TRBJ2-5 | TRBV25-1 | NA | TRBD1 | TGTGCCAGCAGTCCTCGGACAGGTCAAGAGACCCAGTACTTC | CASSPRTGQETQYF
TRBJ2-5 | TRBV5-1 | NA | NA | TGCGCCAGCAGCTTGTTTGCACAGAACCAAGAGACCCAGTACTTC | CASSLFAQNQETQYF
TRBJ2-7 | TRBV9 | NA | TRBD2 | TGTGCCAGCAGCGTCGTCCGTACTAGCGGTACCTACGAGCAGTACTTC | CASSVVRTSGTYEQYF
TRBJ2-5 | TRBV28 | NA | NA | TGTGCCAGCAATCCCGCGGGTGGGCGAGAGACCCAGTACTTC | CASNPAGGRETQYF
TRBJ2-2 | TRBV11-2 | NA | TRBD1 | TGTGCCAGCAGCTATTCGGATTTCCGGACAGGGGGGTACACCGGGGAGCTGTTTTTT | CASSYSDFRTGGYTGELFF
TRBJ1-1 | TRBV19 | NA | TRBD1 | TGTGCCAGTAGTATTGGGGAACAGGGGAGTTGGAGCACTGAAGCTTTCTTT | CASSIGEQGSWSTEAFF
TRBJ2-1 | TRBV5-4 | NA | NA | TGTGCCAGCAGCTCCGGACTGGCCGCTAACAATGAGCAGTTCTTC | CASSSGLAANNEQFF
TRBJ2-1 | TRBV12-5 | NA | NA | TGTGCTAGTGGTTTGGTAGGGGGAAAGCAGTTCTTC | CASGLVGGKQFF
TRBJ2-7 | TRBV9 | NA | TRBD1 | TGTGCCAGCAGCGGACAGGGGGTCGGCTACGAGCAGTACTTC | CASSGQGVGYEQYF
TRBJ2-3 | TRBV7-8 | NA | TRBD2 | TGTGCCAGCAGCCCGGGACTAGCGGGAGGCGTGGGGGATACGCAGTATTTT | CASSPGLAGGVGDTQYF
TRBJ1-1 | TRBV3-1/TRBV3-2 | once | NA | TGTGCCAGCAGCCAAGATTTGAGCACTGAAGCTTTCTTT | CASSQDLSTEAFF
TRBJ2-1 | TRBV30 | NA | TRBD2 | TGTGCCTGGAGTAGAGCTAGCGGGAGGGCCGCGGATGAGCAGTTCTTC | CAWSRASGRAADEQFF
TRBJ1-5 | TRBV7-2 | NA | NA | TGTGCCAGCAGCTTATGGGGGCCAAATCAGCCCCAGCATTTT | CASSLWGPNQPQHF
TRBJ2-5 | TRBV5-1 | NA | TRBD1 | TGCGCCAGCGCAGGGGGCTCAGGGGAGACCCAGTACTTC | CASAGGSGETQYF
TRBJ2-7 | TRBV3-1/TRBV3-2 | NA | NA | TGTGCCAGCAGCCACCTCGACATCTCCTACGAGCAGTACTTC | CASSHLDISYEQYF
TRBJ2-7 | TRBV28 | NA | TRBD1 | TGTGCCAGCAATGACCCGGGACAGGGGGACCACGAGCAGTACTTC | CASNDPGQGDHEQYF
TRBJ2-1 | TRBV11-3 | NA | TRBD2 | TGTGCCAGCAGCTTAAGGGCTAGCGGGTACTACAATGAGCAGTTCTTC | CASSLRASGYYNEQFF
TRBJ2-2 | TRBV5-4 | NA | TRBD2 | TGTGCCAGCAGCCTGGGACTAGCGGGAGGCAGCATGGGCGGGGAGCTGTTTTTT | CASSLGLAGGSMGGELFF
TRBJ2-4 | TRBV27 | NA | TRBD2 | TGTGCCAGCAGTCCCTCCCGGCTAGCGGTCATTCAGTACTTC | CASSPSRLAVIQYF
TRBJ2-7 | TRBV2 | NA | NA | TGTGCCAGCACCCCCCTCAGGGTTGCCTCCTACGAGCAGTACTTC | CASTPLRVASYEQYF
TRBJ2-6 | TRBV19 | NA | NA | TGTGCCAGTAGTCGTCGAGGTTCTGGGGCCAACGTCCTGACTTTC | CASSRRGSGANVLTF
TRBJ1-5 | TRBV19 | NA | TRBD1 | TGTGCCAGTAGTTGGGACAGGGGGCAGGATCAGCCCCAGCATTTT | CASSWDRGQDQPQHF
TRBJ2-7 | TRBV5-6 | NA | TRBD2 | TGTGCCAGCAGCATCCAAGCGGGAGGGCCCTACGAGCAGTACTTC | CASSIQAGGPYEQYF
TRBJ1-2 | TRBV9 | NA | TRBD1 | TGTGCCAGCAGCGACCGGGACAGGGGGCTAAATAAGTATGGCTACACCTTC | CASSDRDRGLNKYGYTF
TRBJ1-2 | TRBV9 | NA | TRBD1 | TGTGCCAGCAGCATTACAGGGGGGATTGGCTACACCTTC | CASSITGGIGYTF
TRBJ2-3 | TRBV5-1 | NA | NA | TGCGCCAGCAGCTTGGGAGGGCAACGCACAGATACGCAGTATTTT | CASSLGGQRTDTQYF
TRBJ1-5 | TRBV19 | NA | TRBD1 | TGTGCCAGTGGTACAGGGGGAGGAAATCAGCCCCAGCATTTT | CASGTGGGNQPQHF
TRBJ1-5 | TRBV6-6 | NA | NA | TGTGCCAGCAGTTTCCCTCCGGGTGCGAGCAATCAGCCCCAGCATTTT | CASSFPPGASNQPQHF